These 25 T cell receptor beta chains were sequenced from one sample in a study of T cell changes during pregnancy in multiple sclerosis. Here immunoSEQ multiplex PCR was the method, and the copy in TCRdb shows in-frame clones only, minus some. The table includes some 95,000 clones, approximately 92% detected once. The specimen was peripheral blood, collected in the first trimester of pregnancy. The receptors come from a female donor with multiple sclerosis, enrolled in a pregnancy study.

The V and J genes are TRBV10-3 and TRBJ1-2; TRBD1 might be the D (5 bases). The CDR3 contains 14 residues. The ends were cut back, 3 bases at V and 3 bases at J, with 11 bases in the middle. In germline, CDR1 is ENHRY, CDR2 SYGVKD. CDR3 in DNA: TGTGCCATCAGTGACCGACAGTCGGACTATGGCTACACCTTC. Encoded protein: CAISDRQSDYGYTF.

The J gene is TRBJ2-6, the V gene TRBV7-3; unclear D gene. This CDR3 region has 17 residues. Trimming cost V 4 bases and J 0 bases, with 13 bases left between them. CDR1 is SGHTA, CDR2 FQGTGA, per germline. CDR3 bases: TGTGCCAGCAGCTCATTGGCCCGAATCTCTGGGGCCAACGTCCTGACTTTC. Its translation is CASSSLARISGANVLTF.

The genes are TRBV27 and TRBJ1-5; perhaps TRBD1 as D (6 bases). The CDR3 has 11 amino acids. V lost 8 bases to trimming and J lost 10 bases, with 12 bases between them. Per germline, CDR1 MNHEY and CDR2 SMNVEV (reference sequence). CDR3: CASGEQGPQHF. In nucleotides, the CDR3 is TGTGCCAGCGGGGAACAGGGACCCCAGCATTTT.

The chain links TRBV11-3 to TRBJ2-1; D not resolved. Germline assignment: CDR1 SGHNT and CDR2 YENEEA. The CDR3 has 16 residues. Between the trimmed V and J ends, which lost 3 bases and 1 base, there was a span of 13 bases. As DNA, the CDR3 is TGTGCCAGCAGCTTTGAAGACTTCGCATCCTACAATGAGCAGTTCTTC. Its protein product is CASSFEDFASYNEQFF.

CDR3 in DNA: TGTGCCAGCAGCATAGGGGACAGGGTTACCGGACTAGTTAGGTACGAGCAGTACTTC. This sequence encodes CASSIGDRVTGLVRYEQYF. The chain links TRBV21-1 to TRBJ2-7; the table's D call, TRBD1, has no DNA check behind it. TRBV21-1 is recorded as a pseudogene. The CDR3 contains 19 residues.

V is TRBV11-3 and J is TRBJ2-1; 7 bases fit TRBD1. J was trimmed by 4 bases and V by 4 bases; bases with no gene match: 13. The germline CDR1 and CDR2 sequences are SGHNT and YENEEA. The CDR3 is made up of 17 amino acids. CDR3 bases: TGTGCCAGCAGCTCCTCCCCGACAGGGATGAATTACAATGAGCAGTTCTTC. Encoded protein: CASSSSPTGMNYNEQFF.

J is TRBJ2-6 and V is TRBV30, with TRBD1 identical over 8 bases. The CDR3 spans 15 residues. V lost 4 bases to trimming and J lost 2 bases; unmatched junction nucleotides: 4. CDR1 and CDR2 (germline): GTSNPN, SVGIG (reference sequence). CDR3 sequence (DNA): TGTGCCTGGACAGGGGGCCTGACTGGGGCCAACGTCCTGACTTTC. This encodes CAWTGGLTGANVLTF.

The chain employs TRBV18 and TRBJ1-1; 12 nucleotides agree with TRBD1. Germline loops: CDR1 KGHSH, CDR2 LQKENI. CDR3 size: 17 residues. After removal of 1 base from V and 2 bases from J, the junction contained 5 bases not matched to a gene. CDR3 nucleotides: TGTGCCAGCTCACCACGGGGGACAGGGGGCTTAAACACTGAAGCTTTCTTT. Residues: CASSPRGTGGLNTEAFF.

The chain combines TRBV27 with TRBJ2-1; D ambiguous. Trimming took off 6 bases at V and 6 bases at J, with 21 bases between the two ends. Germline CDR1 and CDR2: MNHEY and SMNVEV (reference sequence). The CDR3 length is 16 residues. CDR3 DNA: TGTGCCAGCAGGGCCTTGATGGGCAAAACTTTCAATGAGCAGTTCTTC. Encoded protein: CASRALMGKTFNEQFF.

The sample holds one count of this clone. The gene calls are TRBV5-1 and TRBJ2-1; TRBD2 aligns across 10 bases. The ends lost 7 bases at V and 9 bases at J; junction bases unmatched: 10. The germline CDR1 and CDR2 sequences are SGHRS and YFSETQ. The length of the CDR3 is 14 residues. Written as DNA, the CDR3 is TGCGCCAGCGGTACTAGCGGGATCGTCAGTGAGCAGTTCTTC. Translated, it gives CASGTSGIVSEQFF.

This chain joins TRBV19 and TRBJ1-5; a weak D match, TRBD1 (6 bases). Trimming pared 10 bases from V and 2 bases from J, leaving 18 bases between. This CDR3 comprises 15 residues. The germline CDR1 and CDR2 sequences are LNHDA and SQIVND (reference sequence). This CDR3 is CATSTGSRGNQPQHF. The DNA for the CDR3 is TGTGCCACCTCTACAGGGAGTCGAGGCAATCAGCCCCAGCATTTT.

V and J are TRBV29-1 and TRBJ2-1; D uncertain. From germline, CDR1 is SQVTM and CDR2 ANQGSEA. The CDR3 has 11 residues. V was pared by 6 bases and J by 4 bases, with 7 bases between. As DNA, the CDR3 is TGCAGCGTAAACTCTTACAATGAGCAGTTCTTC. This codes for CSVNSYNEQFF.

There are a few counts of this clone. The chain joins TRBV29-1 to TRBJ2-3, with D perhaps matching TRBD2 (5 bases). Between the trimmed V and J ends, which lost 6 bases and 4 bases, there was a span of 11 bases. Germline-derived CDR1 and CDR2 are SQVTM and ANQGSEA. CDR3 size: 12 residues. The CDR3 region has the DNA TGCAGCGTACGAGGGAGCGCAGATACGCAGTATTTT. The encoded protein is CSVRGSADTQYF.

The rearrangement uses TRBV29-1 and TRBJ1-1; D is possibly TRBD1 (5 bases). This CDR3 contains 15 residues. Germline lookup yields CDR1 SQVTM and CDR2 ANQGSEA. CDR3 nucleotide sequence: TGCACCGTCCTTTCAGGGTCGCCCCTGAACACTGAAGCTTTCTTT. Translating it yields CTVLSGSPLNTEAFF.

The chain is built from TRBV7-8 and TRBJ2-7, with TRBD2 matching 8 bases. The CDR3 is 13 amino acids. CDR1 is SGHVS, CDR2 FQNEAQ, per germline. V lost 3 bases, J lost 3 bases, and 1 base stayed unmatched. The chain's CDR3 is CASSLAGGYEQYF. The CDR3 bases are TGTGCCAGCAGCTTGGCGGGAGGCTACGAGCAGTACTTC.

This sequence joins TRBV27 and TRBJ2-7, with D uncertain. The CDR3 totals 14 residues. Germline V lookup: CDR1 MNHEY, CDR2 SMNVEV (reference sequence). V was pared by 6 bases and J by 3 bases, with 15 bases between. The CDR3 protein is CASSFQNQNYEQYF. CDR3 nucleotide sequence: TGTGCCAGCAGCTTCCAAAATCAGAACTACGAGCAGTACTTC.

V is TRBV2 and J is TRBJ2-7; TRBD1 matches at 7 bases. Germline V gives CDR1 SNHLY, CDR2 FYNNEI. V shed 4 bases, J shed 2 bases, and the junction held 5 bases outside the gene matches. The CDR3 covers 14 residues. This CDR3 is CASSGRQGPYEQYF. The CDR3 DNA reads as TGTGCCAGCAGTGGGCGACAGGGACCCTACGAGCAGTACTTC.

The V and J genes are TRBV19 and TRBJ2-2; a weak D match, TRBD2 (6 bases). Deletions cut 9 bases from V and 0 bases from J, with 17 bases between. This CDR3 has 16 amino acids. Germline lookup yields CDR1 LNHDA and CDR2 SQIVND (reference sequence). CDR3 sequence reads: CASQSRGGANTGELFF. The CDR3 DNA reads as TGTGCCAGCCAGAGCCGGGGCGGGGCGAACACCGGGGAGCTGTTTTTT.

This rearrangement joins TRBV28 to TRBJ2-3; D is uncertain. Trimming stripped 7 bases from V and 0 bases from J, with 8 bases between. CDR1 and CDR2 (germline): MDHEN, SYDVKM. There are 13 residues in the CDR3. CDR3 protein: CASMLLSTDTQYF. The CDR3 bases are TGTGCCAGCATGTTATTGAGCACAGATACGCAGTATTTT.

The CDR3 here is CASSIAGAYEQYF. CDR3 nucleotides: TGCGCCAGCAGCATAGCCGGAGCCTACGAGCAGTACTTC. This sequence joins TRBV5-1 and TRBJ2-7; D is unresolved. This CDR3 is built from 13 residues. V lost 4 bases and J 2 bases, leaving 10 bases between the germline ends. In germline, CDR1 is SGHRS, CDR2 YFSETQ.

The CDR3 is CASSLATSGRGGELFF. The CDR3 DNA is TGTGCCAGCAGCTTAGCGACTAGCGGGAGAGGCGGGGAGCTGTTTTTT. The chain is built from TRBV7-2 and TRBJ2-2, with 12 bases lining up with TRBD2. V was pared by 0 bases and J by 7 bases, with 3 bases of the junction left unmatched. Germline CDR1 reads SGHTA; CDR2 reads FQGNSA. The CDR3 runs 16 residues.

CDR3 nucleotide sequence: TGTGCCAGCAGCGGGAGAATTTGGGACTATGGCTACACCTTC. The encoded protein is CASSGRIWDYGYTF. The gene calls are TRBV5-8 and TRBJ1-2; D gene unclear. V dropped 4 bases and J dropped 3 bases, with 13 bases sitting between them. The CDR3 is 14 residues long. In germline, CDR1 is SGHTS, CDR2 YDEGEE.

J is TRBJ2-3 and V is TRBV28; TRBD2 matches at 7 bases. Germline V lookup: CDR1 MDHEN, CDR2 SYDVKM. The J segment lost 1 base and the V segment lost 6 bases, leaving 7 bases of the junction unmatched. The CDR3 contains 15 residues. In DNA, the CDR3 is TGTGCCAGCAGCACGAGGCTAGCGGGCACAGATACGCAGTATTTT. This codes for CASSTRLAGTDTQYF.

CDR3: CASSLVPDNQETQYF. In DNA form, the CDR3 reads TGTGCCAGCAGCCTAGTACCGGACAATCAAGAGACCCAGTACTTC. The chain links TRBV7-9 to TRBJ2-5, with D perhaps matching TRBD1 (5 bases). Looked up from germline, CDR1 is SEHNR and CDR2 is FQNEAQ (reference sequence). V gave up 5 bases and J gave up 2 bases, with 15 bases separating them. The CDR3 consists of 15 residues.

The CDR3 DNA is TGTGCCAGCAGCGGGGAGCCAAGGGAGACCCAGTACTTC. This translates into CASSGEPRETQYF. This chain joins TRBV5-6 and TRBJ2-5; tentatively, D is TRBD2 (5 bases). The CDR3 covers 13 residues. CDR1 and CDR2 from the germline V gene are SGHDT and YYEEEE. Trimming took off 4 bases at V and 5 bases at J, with 12 bases between the two ends.